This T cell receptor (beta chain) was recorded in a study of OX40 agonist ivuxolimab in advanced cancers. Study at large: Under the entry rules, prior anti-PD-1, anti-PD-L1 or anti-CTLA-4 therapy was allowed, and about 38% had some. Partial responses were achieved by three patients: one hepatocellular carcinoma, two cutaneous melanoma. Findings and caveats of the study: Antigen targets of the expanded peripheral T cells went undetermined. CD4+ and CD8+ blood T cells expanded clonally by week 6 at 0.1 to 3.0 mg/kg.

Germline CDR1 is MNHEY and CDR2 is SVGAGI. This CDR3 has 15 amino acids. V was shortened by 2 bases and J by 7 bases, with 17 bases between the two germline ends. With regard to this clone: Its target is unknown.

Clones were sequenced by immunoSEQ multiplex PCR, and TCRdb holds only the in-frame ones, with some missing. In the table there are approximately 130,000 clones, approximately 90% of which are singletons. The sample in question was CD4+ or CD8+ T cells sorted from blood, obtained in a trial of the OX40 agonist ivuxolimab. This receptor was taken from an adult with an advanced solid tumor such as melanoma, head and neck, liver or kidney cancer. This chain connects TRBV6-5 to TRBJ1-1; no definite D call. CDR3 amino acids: CASSYASFSADEAFF. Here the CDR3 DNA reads TGTGCCAGCAGTTACGCTTCTTTCTCGGCAGATGAAGCTTTCTTT.